Presented here are 28 T cell receptor beta chains from one specimen sequenced in a study of cytomegalovirus exposure and HLA in healthy donors. In the PCR, 60 Vbeta and 13 Jbeta primers were used. The data were produced by immunoSEQ multiplex PCR, yet TCRdb's version contains in-frame clones alone and is incomplete. The table records about 130,000 clones, 74% of them present only once. The specimen sequenced was PBMCs. These receptors all come from a woman aged 50 to 60 in good health and CMV-seropositive.

The gene calls are TRBV19 and TRBJ1-5, with D possibly TRBD1 on 5 matching bases. This CDR3 contains 13 residues. Germline lookup yields CDR1 LNHDA and CDR2 SQIVND (reference sequence). V lost 4 bases and J 6 bases, leaving 10 bases between the germline ends. CDR3 DNA: TGTGCCAGTAGTAGGGGCAGGGTTCAGCCCCAGCATTTT. Its translation: CASSRGRVQPQHF.

This chain links TRBV27 with TRBJ2-1; 10 bases are shared with TRBD1. Trimming took 11 bases from V and 8 from J; bases not matched to a gene: 15. The CDR3 has 15 residues. The germline V gene encodes CDR1 MNHEY and CDR2 SMNVEV (reference sequence). DNA for the CDR3: TGTGCCGCGGCTGGTTGGACAGGGGGTGCGGATGAGCAGTTCTTC. Translation: CAAAGWTGGADEQFF.

CDR3: CASSLVAGRGEKLFF. For the CDR3, the DNA is TGCGCCAGCAGCTTAGTTGCTGGGAGAGGGGAAAAACTGTTTTTT. This chain uses TRBV5-1 with TRBJ1-4; D is ambiguous. The V gene lost 2 bases and the J gene lost 8 bases, with 16 bases spanning the gap. The CDR3 is made up of 15 amino acids. From germline, CDR1 is SGHRS and CDR2 YFSETQ.

The chain is built from TRBV6-5 and TRBJ2-1, with a tentative D call TRBD2 (7 bases). The germline V gene encodes CDR1 MNHEY and CDR2 SVGAGI. This CDR3 has 15 residues. The V and J ends lost 7 bases and 7 bases respectively, with 20 bases between them. In DNA form, the CDR3 reads TGTGCCAGCATTCACCCGGGGGCCGGGGGGAATGAGCAGTTCTTC. Its translation is CASIHPGAGGNEQFF.

This clone turned up a few times. V gene TRBV11-2 combines with J gene TRBJ1-4, with D perhaps matching TRBD1 (6 bases). The ends were cut back, 5 bases at V and 7 bases at J, with 17 bases in the middle. This CDR3 region has 15 residues. Germline V lookup: CDR1 SGHAT, CDR2 FQNNGV. CDR3 DNA: TGTGCCAGCAGCGCCACGGGAGGGGGAGGTGAAAAACTGTTTTTT. Protein sequence: CASSATGGGGEKLFF.

The chain employs TRBV5-3 and TRBJ1-6; D not certain. TRBV5-3 is an ORF, with its function uncertain. The germline V and J ends were trimmed by 0 bases and 7 bases, with 5 bases remaining between them. This CDR3 comprises 13 residues. The chain's CDR3 is CARSLVLNSPLHF. The CDR3 bases are TGTGCCAGAAGCTTGGTTCTCAATTCACCCCTCCACTTT.

The CDR3 sequence: CASSSNSGQETQYF. The CDR3 DNA reads TGTGCCAGCTCATCAAATAGCGGGCAAGAGACCCAGTACTTC. The V and J genes are TRBV18 and TRBJ2-5; TRBD2 matches 7 bases. V was pared by 5 bases and J by 2 bases, with 5 bases of the junction left unmatched. The CDR3 covers 14 residues. CDR1 is KGHSH, CDR2 LQKENI, per germline.

The chain joins TRBV6-5 to TRBJ2-1; 10 bases are shared with TRBD1. Germline V CDR1 and CDR2: MNHEY, SVGAGI. The length of the CDR3 is 15 residues. Germline trimming cut 6 bases from V and 3 bases from J; bases unmatched to any gene: 5. The DNA of the CDR3 is TGTGCCAGCAGCCCCGGGACAGGGGACTACAATGAGCAGTTCTTC. This sequence encodes CASSPGTGDYNEQFF.

Concerning this clone itself: The junction departs from the called germline gene at one end, perhaps through a read error. The chain couples TRBV5-6 to TRBJ1-1; D ambiguous. The CDR3 totals 15 residues. Germline CDR1 and CDR2: SGHDT and YYEEEE. CDR3 in DNA: TGTGCCAGCAGCTTTCCAATGGGCTCCGGCACTGAAGTTTTCTTT. Translation gives CASSFPMGSGTEVFF.

The V and J genes are TRBV5-4 and TRBJ1-6; no firm D call. Germline values: CDR1 SGHNT, CDR2 YYREEE (reference sequence). V was cut by 0 bases and J by 0 bases, with 7 bases left in between. The CDR3 covers 16 residues. CDR3 amino acids: CASSLGRSSYNSPLHF. Written as DNA, the CDR3 is TGTGCCAGCAGCTTGGGGAGGAGCTCCTATAATTCACCCCTCCACTTT.

This clone was counted a single time. The CDR3 nucleotides read TGTGCCAGCAGCCCGGGGACAGTGGGTGAAAAACTGTTTTTT. It codes for CASSPGTVGEKLFF. V is TRBV9 and J is TRBJ1-4; 7 nucleotides agree with TRBD1. After removal of 4 bases from V and 7 bases from J, the junction contained 7 bases not matched to a gene. The CDR3 totals 14 residues. Germline V gene lookup returns CDR1 SGDLS and CDR2 YYNGEE.

This chain connects TRBV9 to TRBJ2-7, with D possibly TRBD2 on 5 matching bases. V was pared by 0 bases and J by 0 bases, with 7 bases between. The CDR3 covers 14 residues. Germline CDR1 is SGDLS and CDR2 is YYNGEE. The CDR3 protein is CASSVDGSSYEQYF. CDR3 DNA: TGTGCCAGCAGCGTAGATGGGAGCTCCTACGAGCAGTACTTC.

J is TRBJ2-3 and V is TRBV29-1; 7 nucleotides align to TRBD1. Losses at the gene ends were 6 bases for V and 4 bases for J; bases not matched to a gene: 4. Germline V gene sequence: CDR1 SQVTM, CDR2 ANQGSEA. The CDR3 sequence is 12 residues long. Written as DNA, the CDR3 is TGCAGCGTGGGCCAGGGGGCAGATACGCAGTATTTT. This encodes CSVGQGADTQYF.

This rearrangement joins TRBV10-1 to TRBJ2-7; 9 nucleotides agree with TRBD1. CDR1 and CDR2 from the germline V gene are WNHNN and SYGVQD (reference sequence). This CDR3 is 16 amino acids long. V shed 6 bases, J shed 6 bases, and the junction held 15 bases outside the gene matches. CDR3 region: CASSRSGTGMFAEQYF. The CDR3 nucleotides read TGCGCCAGCAGCCGATCCGGGACAGGGATGTTCGCCGAGCAGTACTTC.

This clone was recorded only once. V and J are TRBV6-6 and TRBJ2-2; D is perhaps TRBD1 (6 bases). The ends were cut back, 6 bases at V and 6 bases at J, with 11 bases in the middle. The CDR3 sequence is 13 residues long. From germline, CDR1 is MNHNY and CDR2 SVGAGI (reference sequence). CDR3 sequence (DNA): TGTGCCAGCAGAACCAGGGGTCCCGGGGAGCTGTTTTTT. Its protein is CASRTRGPGELFF.

This clone was observed a few times. This chain connects TRBV7-8 to TRBJ2-7; D unresolved. The ends were cut back, 5 bases at V and 0 bases at J, with 14 bases in the middle. This CDR3 is 15 amino acids long. Germline-derived CDR1 and CDR2 are SGHVS and FQNEAQ. The CDR3 bases are TGTGCCAGCAGCGAGAACTCCGGTGGCTCCTACGAGCAGTACTTC. The encoded protein is CASSENSGGSYEQYF. The full variable domain, rest sourced from reference TRBV7-8 and TRBJ2-7, is GAGVSQSPRYKVAKRGQDVALRCDPISGHVSLFWYQQALGQGPEFLTYFQNEAQLDKSGLPSDRFFAERPEGSVSTLKIQRTQQEDSAVYLCASSENSGGSYEQYFGPGTRLTVT.

V usage is TRBV28 and J usage is TRBJ1-3; 11 bases map to TRBD1. Germline V gene sequence: CDR1 MDHEN, CDR2 SYDVKM. The CDR3 covers 13 residues. V dropped 6 bases and J dropped 10; count of bases not matched to a gene: 5. The chain's CDR3 is CASSPGQGGTIYF. CDR3 coding DNA: TGTGCCAGCAGCCCGGGACAGGGGGGGACCATATATTTT.

V usage is TRBV7-8 and J usage is TRBJ1-4; 7 bases are a match to TRBD1. Germline lookup yields CDR1 SGHVS and CDR2 FQNEAQ. The CDR3 runs to 15 residues. Unmatched junction bases numbered 9, after V lost 5 bases and J lost 6 bases. The CDR3 protein is CASSTTGRYDEKLFF. In nucleotides, the CDR3 is TGTGCCAGCAGCACGACAGGGCGGTATGATGAAAAACTGTTTTTT.

V gene TRBV21-1 combines with J gene TRBJ1-2; TRBD1 is taken as the D call from the table, unchecked against the DNA. TRBV21-1 represents a pseudogene. The length of the CDR3 is 15 residues. In DNA form, the CDR3 reads TGTGCCAGCAACCTCCGGACACAAAGAAACTATGGCTACACCTTC. Amino acid sequence: CASNLRTQRNYGYTF.

This clone was observed a few times. This chain links TRBV5-1 with TRBJ2-1; 10 bases align to TRBD2. This CDR3 comprises 12 residues. The trim removed 5 bases at V and 11 bases at J, leaving 4 bases unmatched. The germline V gene has CDR1 SGHRS and CDR2 YFSETQ. CDR3 protein: CASRLAGEQQFF. The CDR3, as DNA: TGCGCCAGCAGGCTAGCGGGGGAGCAGCAGTTCTTC.

The chain is built from TRBV11-2 and TRBJ1-2, with D possibly matching TRBD1 (5 bases). Trimming took 1 base from V and 8 from J, leaving 20 bases between them. Germline V gene lookup returns CDR1 SGHAT and CDR2 FQNNGV. This CDR3 contains 16 residues. Written as DNA, the CDR3 is TGTGCCAGCAGCTTAGTTAGGCTCGCGGGGGGTAGAGGCTACACCTTC. Its protein product is CASSLVRLAGGRGYTF.

This chain connects TRBV5-1 to TRBJ2-5; 11 nucleotides match TRBD2. This CDR3 contains 14 residues. Germline CDR1 is SGHRS and CDR2 is YFSETQ. V lost 5 bases to trimming and J lost 5 bases; unmatched junction nucleotides: 5. The CDR3 spells CASRTSGTVETQYF. CDR3 coding DNA: TGCGCCAGCAGGACTAGCGGGACAGTGGAGACCCAGTACTTC.

This chain joins TRBV2 and TRBJ2-7, with 8 bases identical to TRBD1. V lost 6 bases, J lost 5 bases, and 9 bases stayed unmatched. Germline V lookup: CDR1 SNHLY, CDR2 FYNNEI. CDR3 size: 14 residues. The CDR3 sequence is CASRIDRGSHEQYF. In DNA form, the CDR3 reads TGTGCCAGCAGGATCGACAGGGGTTCCCACGAGCAGTACTTC.

V usage is TRBV6-1 and J usage is TRBJ2-3; 9 bases fit TRBD2. Germline V gene data show CDR1 as MNHNS and CDR2 as SASEGT. The CDR3 has 17 amino acids. The junction had 11 bases not matched to a gene; V was cut back by 4 bases and J by 3 bases. The CDR3 region is CASSVSPGSGGTDTQYF. DNA for the CDR3: TGTGCCAGCAGTGTCTCCCCCGGTAGCGGGGGAACAGATACGCAGTATTTT.

This rearrangement joins TRBV5-5 to TRBJ2-2; 8 nucleotides align to TRBD2. J was trimmed by 7 bases and V by 3 bases; bases with no gene match: 8. This CDR3 region has 15 residues. Germline V gene sequence: CDR1 SGHKS, CDR2 YYEKEE (reference sequence). The CDR3 DNA reads TGTGCCAGCAGCTGGGCGGGGGGCGAGGTCGGGGAGCTGTTTTTT. This translates into CASSWAGGEVGELFF.

This clone came up a few times. CDR3 bases: TGTGCCAGCAGTGAACAGGGGACAGGGTATCAGCCCCAGCATTTT. This encodes CASSEQGTGYQPQHF. The chain employs TRBV6-1 and TRBJ1-5; TRBD1 aligns across 9 bases. The length of the CDR3 is 15 residues. Germline V gives CDR1 MNHNS, CDR2 SASEGT. V dropped 2 bases and J dropped 5; count of bases not matched to a gene: 4.

The chain employs TRBV13 and TRBJ1-2, with 9 bases identical to TRBD1. CDR3 length: 15 amino acids. V gave up 0 bases and J gave up 8 bases; unmatched junction bases: 7. Germline lookup yields CDR1 PRHDT and CDR2 FYEKMQ (reference sequence). The CDR3 loop reads CASSLGFNRGRGYTF. DNA of the CDR3: TGTGCCAGCAGCTTAGGATTTAACAGGGGGCGAGGCTACACCTTC.

V gene TRBV5-1 combines with J gene TRBJ2-5; 12 nucleotides line up with TRBD2. The germline V gene encodes CDR1 SGHRS and CDR2 YFSETQ. The CDR3 is made up of 15 amino acids. V lost 1 base to trimming and J lost 5 bases; unmatched junction nucleotides: 3. Written as DNA, the CDR3 is TGCGCCAGCAGCTTGTCAGGGACTAGCGGGGAGACCCAGTACTTC. Its translation: CASSLSGTSGETQYF.